This T cell receptor beta chain was identified in a study of T-cell reconstitution after alpha-beta-depleted transplantation in children. Preparation of the TCRbeta library involved a method that used unique molecular identifiers. TCRdb re-called the PCR reads with MiXCR, one entry per CDR3 protein. Counted here are 750,000 to 950,000 distinct CDR3 sequences, less than 20% occurring once; the ten biggest clones make up approximately 5%. Germline V gene lookup returns CDR1 SGHKS and CDR2 YYEKEE (reference sequence). With 2 bases removed from V and 4 bases from J, the gap between germline ends came to 16 bases. The CDR3 covers 16 residues.

This specimen consisted of PBMCs, mostly from graft donor cells, obtained 360 days after TCRalphabeta/CD19-depleted stem cell transplant. The clonotype comes from a male patient younger than 18 who had a stem cell transplant for acute lymphoblastic leukemia, so the T cells may come from the graft donor. The chain recombines TRBV5-5 with TRBJ2-1; a possible D gene is TRBD1 (6 bases). CDR3 sequence (DNA): TGTGCCAGCAGCTTAAGGGTCCCAGGGGCATACAATGAGCAGTTCTTC. It codes for CASSLRVPGAYNEQFF.